This TCR beta chain originates from a study of T cell responses to AZD1222 COVID-19 vaccine. Clones were read by immunoSEQ multiplex PCR, and TCRdb kept only the in-frame ones, dropping some. The data show 100,000 to 150,000 clones, more than 75% seen once. Broader study findings: Possibly, clonal diversity was underestimated; donors were largely white British and included more females. Along spike, vaccine-associated CD4 TCRs were found throughout, with dominance at 160-218 and 743-854.

Germline CDR1 is MNHEY and CDR2 is SVGAGI. V was trimmed by 7 bases and J by 5 bases, leaving 11 bases between them. CDR3 length: 13 residues. As regards this clone: Its antigen is undetermined.

This receptor was identified in an adult in good health. This chain connects TRBV6-5 to TRBJ2-2, with no clear D. This sample comprised peripheral blood, obtained on day 0 of AZD1222 vaccination. The CDR3 DNA reads TGTGCCAGCAACATTGTGGGTACCGGGGAGCTGTTTTTT. Its protein product is CASNIVGTGELFF.